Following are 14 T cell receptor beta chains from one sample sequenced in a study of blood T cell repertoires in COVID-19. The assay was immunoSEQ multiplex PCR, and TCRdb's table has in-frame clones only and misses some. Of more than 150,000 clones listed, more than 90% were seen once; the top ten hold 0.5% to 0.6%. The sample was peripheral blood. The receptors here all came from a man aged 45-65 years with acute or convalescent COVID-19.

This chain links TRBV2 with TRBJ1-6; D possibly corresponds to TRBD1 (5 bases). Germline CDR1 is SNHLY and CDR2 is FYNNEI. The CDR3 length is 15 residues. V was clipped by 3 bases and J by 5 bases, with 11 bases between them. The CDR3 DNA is TGTGCCAGCAGTGATGCGGCAGGGCATAATTCACCCCTCCACTTT. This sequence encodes CASSDAAGHNSPLHF.

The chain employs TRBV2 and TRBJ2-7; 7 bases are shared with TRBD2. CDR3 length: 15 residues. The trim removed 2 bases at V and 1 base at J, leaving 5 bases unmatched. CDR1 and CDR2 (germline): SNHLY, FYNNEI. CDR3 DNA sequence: TGTGCCAGCAGTGAACTTAGCGGGCTTTCCTACGAGCAGTACTTC. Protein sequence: CASSELSGLSYEQYF.

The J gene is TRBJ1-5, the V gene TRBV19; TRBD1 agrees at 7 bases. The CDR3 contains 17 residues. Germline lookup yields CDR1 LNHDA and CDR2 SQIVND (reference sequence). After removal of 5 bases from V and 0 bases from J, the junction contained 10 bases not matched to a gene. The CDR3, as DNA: TGTGCCAGTAGTTCATCGGGACAGAGTCATAGCAATCAGCCCCAGCATTTT. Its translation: CASSSSGQSHSNQPQHF.

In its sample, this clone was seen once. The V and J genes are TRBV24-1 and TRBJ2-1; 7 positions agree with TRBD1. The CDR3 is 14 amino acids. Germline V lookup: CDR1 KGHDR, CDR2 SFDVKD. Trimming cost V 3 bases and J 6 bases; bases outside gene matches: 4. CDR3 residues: CATSDLYRGNEQFF. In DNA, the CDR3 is TGTGCCACCAGTGATCTATACAGGGGCAATGAGCAGTTCTTC.

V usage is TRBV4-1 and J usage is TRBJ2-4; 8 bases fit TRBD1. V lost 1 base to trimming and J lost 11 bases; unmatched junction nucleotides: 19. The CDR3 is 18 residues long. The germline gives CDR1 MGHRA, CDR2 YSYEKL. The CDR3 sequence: CASSQGSLTGALEKVQYF. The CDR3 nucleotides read TGCGCCAGCAGCCAAGGGTCTCTGACAGGGGCCCTGGAGAAGGTTCAGTACTTC.

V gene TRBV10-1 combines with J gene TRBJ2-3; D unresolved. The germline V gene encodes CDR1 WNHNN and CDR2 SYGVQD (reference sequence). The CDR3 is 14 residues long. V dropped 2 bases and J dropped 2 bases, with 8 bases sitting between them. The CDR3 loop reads CASSELSTTDTQYF. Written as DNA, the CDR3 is TGCGCCAGCAGTGAGCTTAGTACCACAGATACGCAGTATTTT.

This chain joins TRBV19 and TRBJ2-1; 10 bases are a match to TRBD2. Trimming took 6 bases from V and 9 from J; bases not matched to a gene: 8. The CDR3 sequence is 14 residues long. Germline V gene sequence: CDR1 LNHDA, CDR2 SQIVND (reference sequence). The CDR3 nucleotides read TGTGCCAGTAGGAATAGCGGGGGGCGCGGTGAGCAGTTCTTC. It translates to CASRNSGGRGEQFF.

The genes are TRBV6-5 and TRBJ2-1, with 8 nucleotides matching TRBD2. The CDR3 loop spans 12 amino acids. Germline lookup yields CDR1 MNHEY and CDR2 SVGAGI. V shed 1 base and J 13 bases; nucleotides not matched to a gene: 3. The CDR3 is CASSYLGLDQFF. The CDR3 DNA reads TGTGCCAGCAGTTACTTGGGACTAGACCAGTTCTTC.

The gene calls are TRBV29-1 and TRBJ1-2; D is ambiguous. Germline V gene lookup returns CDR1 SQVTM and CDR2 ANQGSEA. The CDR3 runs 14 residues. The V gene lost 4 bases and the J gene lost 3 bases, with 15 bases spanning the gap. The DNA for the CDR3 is TGCAGCGTTGCCGACCCGGGAGATTACTATGGCTACACCTTC. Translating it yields CSVADPGDYYGYTF.

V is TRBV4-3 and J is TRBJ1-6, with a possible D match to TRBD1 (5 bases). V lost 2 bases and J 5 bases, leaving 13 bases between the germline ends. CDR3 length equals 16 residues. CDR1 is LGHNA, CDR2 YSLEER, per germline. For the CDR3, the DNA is TGCGCCAGCAGCCAAAGCGGGGGGTGGAATAATTCACCCCTCCACTTT. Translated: CASSQSGGWNNSPLHF.

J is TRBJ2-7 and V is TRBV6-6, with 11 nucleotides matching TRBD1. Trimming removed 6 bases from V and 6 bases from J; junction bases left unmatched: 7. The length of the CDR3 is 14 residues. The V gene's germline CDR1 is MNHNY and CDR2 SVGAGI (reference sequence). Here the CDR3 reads CASSQTGTGGEQYV. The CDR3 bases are TGTGCCAGCAGCCAAACCGGGACAGGGGGCGAGCAGTACGTC.

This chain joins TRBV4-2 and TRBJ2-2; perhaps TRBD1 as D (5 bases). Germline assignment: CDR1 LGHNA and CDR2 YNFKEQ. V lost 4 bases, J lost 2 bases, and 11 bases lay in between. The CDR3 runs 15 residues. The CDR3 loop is CASSPAGSNTGELFF. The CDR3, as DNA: TGTGCCAGCAGCCCGGCAGGGTCCAACACCGGGGAGCTGTTTTTT.

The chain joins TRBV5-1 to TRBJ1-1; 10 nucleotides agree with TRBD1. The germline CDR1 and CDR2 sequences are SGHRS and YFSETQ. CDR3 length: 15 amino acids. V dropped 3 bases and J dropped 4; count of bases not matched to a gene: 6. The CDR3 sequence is CASSYTTGGTTEAFF. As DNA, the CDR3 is TGCGCCAGCAGCTACACGACAGGGGGCACCACTGAAGCTTTCTTT.

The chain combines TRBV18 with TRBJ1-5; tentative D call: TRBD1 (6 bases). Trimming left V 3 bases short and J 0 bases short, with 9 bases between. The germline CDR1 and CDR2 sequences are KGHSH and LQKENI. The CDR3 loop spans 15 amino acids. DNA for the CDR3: TGTGCCAGCTCACCCCGGGACAATAGCAATCAGCCCCAGCATTTT. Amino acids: CASSPRDNSNQPQHF.